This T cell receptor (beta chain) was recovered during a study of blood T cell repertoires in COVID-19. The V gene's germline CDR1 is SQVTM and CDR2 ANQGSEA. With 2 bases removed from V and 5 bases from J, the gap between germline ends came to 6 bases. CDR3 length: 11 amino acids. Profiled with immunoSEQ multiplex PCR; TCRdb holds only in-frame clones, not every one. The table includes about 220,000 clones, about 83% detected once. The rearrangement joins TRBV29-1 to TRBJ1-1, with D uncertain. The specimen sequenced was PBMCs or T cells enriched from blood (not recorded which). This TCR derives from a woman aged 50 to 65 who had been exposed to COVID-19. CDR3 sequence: CSVEPETEAFF. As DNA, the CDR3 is TGCAGCGTTGAACCTGAGACTGAAGCTTTCTTT.